The count of the clone carrying this T cell receptor (beta chain) is one. Selected positively for CCR7 and CD45RO-negative, naive CD8 cells excluded terminally differentiated effector memory CD45RA+ cells. The data originate from a study of shared clonotypes between healthy human individuals. CDR3 length: 14 amino acids. The V segment lost 1 base and the J segment 6 bases; nucleotides outside the gene matches: 4. Germline CDR1 SGHDN, CDR2 FVKESK. Sequencing used immunoSEQ multiplex PCR; TCRdb keeps in-frame clones, though not all of them. The data hold about 580,000 clones, with 95% to 98% observed a single time.

The V call is TRBV14, the J call TRBJ2-7; TRBD2 matches 9 bases. The source is a man under 40 in good health. The sample taken for sequencing was naive CD8+ T cells sorted from blood. CDR3 sequence reads: CASSQVAGEAEQYF. DNA of the CDR3: TGTGCCAGCAGCCAAGTAGCGGGAGAGGCCGAGCAGTACTTC. The whole variable domain, filled in from reference TRBV14 and TRBJ2-7, reads EAGVTQFPSHSVIEKGQTVTLRCDPISGHDNLYWYRRVMGKEIKFLLHFVKESKQDESGMPNNRFLAERTGGTYSTLKVQPAELEDSGVYFCASSQVAGEAEQYFGPGTRLTVT.